This T cell receptor beta chain was sequenced during a study of blood T cell repertoires in COVID-19. As for the study in general: T cells, B-cell-depleted T cells, or PBMCs provided the cDNA or gDNA that served as material.

Produced via immunoSEQ multiplex PCR; TCRdb's table is partial and in-frame only. The repertoire consists of about 260,000 clones, with 85% to 90% occurring once and the leading ten covering over 0.75%. Those who participated ranged in age from about 18 to 89 years and resided in approximately 23 US areas. The receptor was isolated from a man over 45 who had been exposed to COVID-19. Sequencing used PBMCs or T cells enriched from blood (not recorded which).

The CDR3 nucleotides are TGTGCCAGCAGTGATTACAACAGGGACAATCAGCCCCAGCATTTT. It yields the protein CASSDYNRDNQPQHF. The chain combines TRBV6-1 with TRBJ1-5, with D possibly being TRBD1 (6 bases). Trimming took off 3 bases at V and 3 bases at J, with 12 bases between the two ends. CDR1 is MNHNS and CDR2 is SASEGT in the germline V gene. The CDR3 spans 15 residues.